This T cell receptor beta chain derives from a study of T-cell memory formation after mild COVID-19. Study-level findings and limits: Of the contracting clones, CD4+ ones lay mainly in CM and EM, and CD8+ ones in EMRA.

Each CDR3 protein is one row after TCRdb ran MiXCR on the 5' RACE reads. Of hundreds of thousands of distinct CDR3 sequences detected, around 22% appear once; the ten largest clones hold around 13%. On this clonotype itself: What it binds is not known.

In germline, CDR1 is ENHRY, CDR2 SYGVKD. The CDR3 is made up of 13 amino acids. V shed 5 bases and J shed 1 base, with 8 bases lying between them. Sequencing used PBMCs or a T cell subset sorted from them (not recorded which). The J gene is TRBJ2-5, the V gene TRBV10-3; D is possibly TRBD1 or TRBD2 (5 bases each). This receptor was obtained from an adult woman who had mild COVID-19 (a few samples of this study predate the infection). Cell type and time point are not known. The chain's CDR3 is CAISSGTQETQYF. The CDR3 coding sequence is TGTGCCATCAGTTCCGGGACCCAAGAGACCCAGTACTTC.